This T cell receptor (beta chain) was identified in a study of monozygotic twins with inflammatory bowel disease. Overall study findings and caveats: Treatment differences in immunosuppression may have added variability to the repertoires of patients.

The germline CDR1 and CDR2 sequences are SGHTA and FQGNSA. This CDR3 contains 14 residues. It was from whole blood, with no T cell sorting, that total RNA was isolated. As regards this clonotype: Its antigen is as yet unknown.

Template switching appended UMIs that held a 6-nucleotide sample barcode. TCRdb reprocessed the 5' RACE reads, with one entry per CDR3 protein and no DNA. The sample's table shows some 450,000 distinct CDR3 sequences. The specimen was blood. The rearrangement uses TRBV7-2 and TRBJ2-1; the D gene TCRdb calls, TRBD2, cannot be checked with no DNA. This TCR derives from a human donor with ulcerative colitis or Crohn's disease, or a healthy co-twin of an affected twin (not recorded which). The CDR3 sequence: CASSSRGLAGERLF. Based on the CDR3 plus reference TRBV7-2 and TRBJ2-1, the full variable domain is GAGVSQSPSNKVTEKGKDVELRCDPISGHTALYWYRQSLGQGLEFLIYFQGNSAPDKSGLPSDRFSAERTGGSVSTLTIQRTQQEDSAVYLCASSSRGLAGERLFGPGTRLTVL.